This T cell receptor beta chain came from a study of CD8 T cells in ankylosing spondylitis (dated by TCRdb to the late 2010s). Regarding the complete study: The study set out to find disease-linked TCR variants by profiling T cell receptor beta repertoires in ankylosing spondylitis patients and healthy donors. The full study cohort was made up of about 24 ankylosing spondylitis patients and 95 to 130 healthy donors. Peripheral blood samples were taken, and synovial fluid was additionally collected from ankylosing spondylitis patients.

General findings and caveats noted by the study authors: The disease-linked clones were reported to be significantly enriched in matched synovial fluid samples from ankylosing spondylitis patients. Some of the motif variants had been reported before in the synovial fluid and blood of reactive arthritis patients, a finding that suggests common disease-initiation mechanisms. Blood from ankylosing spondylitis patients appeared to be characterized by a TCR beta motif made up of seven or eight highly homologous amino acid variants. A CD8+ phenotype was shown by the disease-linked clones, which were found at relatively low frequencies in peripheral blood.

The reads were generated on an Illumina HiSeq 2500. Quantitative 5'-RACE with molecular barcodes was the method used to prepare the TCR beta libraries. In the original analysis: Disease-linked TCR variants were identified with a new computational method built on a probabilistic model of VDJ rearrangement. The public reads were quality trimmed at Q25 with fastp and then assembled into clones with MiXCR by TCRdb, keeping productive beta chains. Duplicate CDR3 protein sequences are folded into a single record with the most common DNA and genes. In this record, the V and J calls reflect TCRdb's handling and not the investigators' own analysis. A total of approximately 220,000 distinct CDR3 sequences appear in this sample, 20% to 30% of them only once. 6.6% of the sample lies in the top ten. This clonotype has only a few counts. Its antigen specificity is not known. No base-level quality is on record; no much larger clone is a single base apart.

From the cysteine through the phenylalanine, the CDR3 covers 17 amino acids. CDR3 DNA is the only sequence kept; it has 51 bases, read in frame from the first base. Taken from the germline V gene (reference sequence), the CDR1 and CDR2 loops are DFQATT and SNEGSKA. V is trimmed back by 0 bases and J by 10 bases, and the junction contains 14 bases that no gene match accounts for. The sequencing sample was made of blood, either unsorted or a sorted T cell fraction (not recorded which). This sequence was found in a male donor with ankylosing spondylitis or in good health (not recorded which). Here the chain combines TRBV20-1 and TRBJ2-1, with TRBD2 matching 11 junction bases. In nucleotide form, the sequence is TGCAGTGCTAGAGACCGACGGCTAGCGGGAGGATATAGGGAGCAGTTCTTC. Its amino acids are CSARDRRLAGGYREQFF.